Below are 26 T cell receptor beta chains sequenced from a single sample in a study of blood T cell repertoires in COVID-19. Measured with immunoSEQ multiplex PCR; TCRdb has only the in-frame clones, and not every one. Among about 320,000 clones listed, around 85% were seen once. Sequenced: PBMCs or T cells enriched from blood (not recorded which). The receptors come from a woman in her 30s who had been exposed to COVID-19.

This chain links TRBV5-5 with TRBJ1-6; weak D call: TRBD1 (6 bases). Per germline, CDR1 SGHKS and CDR2 YYEKEE (reference sequence). The ends were cut back, 2 bases at V and 5 bases at J, with 8 bases in the middle. The CDR3 is 14 residues long. CDR3 loop: CASSFQGNNSPLHF. The CDR3 bases are TGTGCCAGCAGCTTCCAGGGGAATAATTCACCCCTCCACTTT.

This chain connects TRBV30 to TRBJ2-2; D may be TRBD2 (5 bases). The CDR3 spans 13 residues. The germline V gene has CDR1 GTSNPN and CDR2 SVGIG (reference sequence). Trimming pared 6 bases from V and 4 bases from J, leaving 12 bases between. CDR3 sequence (DNA): TGTGCCTGTCCCCGGGCGGGCACCGGGGAGCTGTTTTTT. It encodes CACPRAGTGELFF.

The chain carries TRBV15 and TRBJ1-2; possible D gene TRBD1, 6 bases. Germline assignment: CDR1 LNHNV and CDR2 YYDKDF (reference sequence). V was shortened by 3 bases and J by 3 bases, with 11 bases between the two germline ends. CDR3 length: 14 amino acids. The CDR3 here is CATSSFPGDYGYTF. The DNA of the CDR3 is TGTGCCACCAGCAGTTTCCCAGGGGACTATGGCTACACCTTC.

The chain is built from TRBV28 and TRBJ1-2; D is possibly TRBD1 (6 bases). Trimming took off 6 bases at V and 3 bases at J, with 17 bases between the two ends. This CDR3 has 15 amino acids. Germline V lookup: CDR1 MDHEN, CDR2 SYDVKM. Written as DNA, the CDR3 is TGTGCCAGCAGCCTATCAGGGGTGTCCCACTATGGCTACACCTTC. Its translation: CASSLSGVSHYGYTF.

This clone was counted at least ten times. V gene TRBV10-3 combines with J gene TRBJ2-3; D might be TRBD2 (6 bases). The CDR3 runs 14 residues. The V and J ends lost 4 bases and 2 bases respectively, with 10 bases between them. Germline-derived CDR1 and CDR2 are ENHRY and SYGVKD. The CDR3 spells CAISGGADTDTQYF. The CDR3 DNA reads TGTGCCATCAGTGGCGGGGCCGACACAGATACGCAGTATTTT.

This clone was seen just once. Other DNA sequences within the sample encode an identical CDR3. V is TRBV30 and J is TRBJ1-6; possibly TRBD1 for D (5 bases). Germline V gives CDR1 GTSNPN, CDR2 SVGIG (reference sequence). The CDR3 covers 13 residues. V was cut by 1 base and J by 9 bases, with 10 bases left in between. CDR3 sequence (DNA): TGTGCCTGGAGTGAGGGGCAAGGTTCACCCCTCCACTTT. Its protein product is CAWSEGQGSPLHF.

The rearrangement uses TRBV12-5 and TRBJ2-2; 9 positions agree with TRBD2. V dropped 3 bases and J dropped 0; count of bases not matched to a gene: 8. This CDR3 contains 18 residues. From germline, CDR1 is LGHNT and CDR2 FRNRAP. CDR3 protein: CASGFGLAGNANTGELFF. The DNA of the CDR3 is TGTGCTAGTGGTTTTGGCCTAGCGGGAAATGCGAACACCGGGGAGCTGTTTTTT.

The chain joins TRBV6-2 or TRBV6-3 to TRBJ2-7; TRBD2 aligns across 10 bases. Germline CDR1 reads MNHEY; CDR2 reads SVGEGT. CDR3 length: 16 residues. V dropped 0 bases and J dropped 2; count of bases not matched to a gene: 4. The CDR3 loop is CASSYSTSGGAYEQYF. The DNA for the CDR3 is TGTGCCAGCAGTTACTCAACGAGCGGGGGGGCCTACGAGCAGTACTTC.

The CDR3: CASTGGPSYEQYF. In DNA form, the CDR3 reads TGTGCCAGCACGGGGGGCCCTTCCTACGAGCAGTACTTC. The gene calls are TRBV28 and TRBJ2-7; TRBD2 might be the D (7 bases). V lost 7 bases, J lost 1 base, and 11 bases lay in between. This CDR3 is built from 13 residues. Per the germline V gene, CDR1 is MDHEN and CDR2 is SYDVKM.

The gene calls are TRBV2 and TRBJ2-3; D possibly corresponds to TRBD1 (5 bases). V shed 7 bases and J shed 1 base, with 15 bases lying between them. The length of the CDR3 is 15 residues. The germline gives CDR1 SNHLY, CDR2 FYNNEI. CDR3 amino acids: CASTQGQGGTDTQYF. The CDR3 nucleotides are TGTGCCAGCACCCAAGGGCAGGGCGGCACAGATACGCAGTATTTT.

This clone occurred a few times. The rearrangement joins TRBV14 to TRBJ1-6; 7 positions agree with TRBD1. CDR3 size: 15 residues. The germline gives CDR1 SGHDN, CDR2 FVKESK. V lost 1 base and J lost 10; bases outside the gene matches: 7. Here the CDR3 reads CASSQVRRGRSPLHF. The DNA for the CDR3 is TGTGCCAGCAGCCAAGTGAGGAGGGGGCGGTCACCCCTCCACTTT.

The chain is built from TRBV14 and TRBJ2-1; a weak D match, TRBD2 (6 bases). Germline V gives CDR1 SGHDN, CDR2 FVKESK. The CDR3 loop spans 16 amino acids. V was pared by 1 base and J by 3 bases, with 13 bases between. The CDR3 DNA is TGTGCCAGCAGCCAAGTCACTAGCACGTACTACAATGAGCAGTTCTTC. The encoded protein is CASSQVTSTYYNEQFF. Filled out from reference TRBV14 and TRBJ2-1, the complete variable domain reads EAGVTQFPSHSVIEKGQTVTLRCDPISGHDNLYWYRRVMGKEIKFLLHFVKESKQDESGMPNNRFLAERTGGTYSTLKVQPAELEDSGVYFCASSQVTSTYYNEQFFGPGTRLTVL.

The V gene is TRBV4-3, the J gene TRBJ1-6; D might be TRBD1 (5 bases). There are 16 residues in the CDR3. V was shortened by 3 bases and J by 10 bases, with 19 bases between the two germline ends. Per germline, CDR1 LGHNA and CDR2 YSLEER. CDR3 loop: CASSQSTGGLRSPLHF. The CDR3 DNA reads as TGCGCCAGCAGCCAGTCAACCGGGGGTCTTCGGTCACCCCTCCACTTT.

This sequence joins TRBV6-2 or TRBV6-3 and TRBJ2-3; 7 bases align to TRBD2. V lost 6 bases and J lost 8; bases outside the gene matches: 14. The CDR3 has 15 amino acids. Germline loops: CDR1 MNHEY, CDR2 SVGEGT. CDR3 nucleotides: TGTGCCAGCAGCCAACTAGCGACAGAAGGGAGTACGCAGTATTTT. Translating gives CASSQLATEGSTQYF.

The rearrangement links TRBV14 to TRBJ2-1, with D perhaps TRBD1 (5 bases). The CDR3 runs to 16 residues. In germline, CDR1 is SGHDN, CDR2 FVKESK. Trimming left V 1 base short and J 0 bases short, with 10 bases between. This CDR3 is CASSQGRASSYNEQFF. Here the CDR3 DNA reads TGTGCCAGCAGCCAAGGCAGGGCAAGCTCCTACAATGAGCAGTTCTTC.

Only one count was recorded for this clone. CDR3 bases: TGTGCCAGCAGTTGGACTAGCGGGAGTTACAATGAGCAGTTCTTC. It is translated as CASSWTSGSYNEQFF. The V gene is TRBV6-5, the J gene TRBJ2-1; 13 bases agree with TRBD2. V was clipped by 4 bases and J by 4 bases; unmatched bases: 1. The CDR3 covers 15 residues. The V gene's germline CDR1 is MNHEY and CDR2 SVGAGI.

The chain combines TRBV20-1 with TRBJ2-7, with D possibly TRBD2 on 6 matching bases. Germline assignment: CDR1 DFQATT and CDR2 SNEGSKA (reference sequence). The V and J ends lost 3 bases and 4 bases respectively, with 13 bases between them. The CDR3 is made up of 13 amino acids. For the CDR3, the DNA is TGCAGTGCTAGTGCGGGATCGGGGTACGAGCAGTACTTC. It translates to CSASAGSGYEQYF.

The chain carries TRBV28 and TRBJ2-5; the match to TRBD1 covers 8 bases. The CDR3 consists of 16 residues. Germline values: CDR1 MDHEN, CDR2 SYDVKM. V shed 6 bases and J 2 bases; nucleotides not matched to a gene: 11. The DNA of the CDR3 is TGTGCCAGCAGACCCGCCTCCCGACAGGGGCAAGAGACCCAGTACTTC. Translation gives CASRPASRQGQETQYF.

The V and J genes are TRBV7-6 and TRBJ2-3; 11 positions agree with TRBD1. This CDR3 comprises 17 residues. Germline lookup yields CDR1 SGHVS and CDR2 FNYEAQ. The junction had 4 bases not matched to a gene; V was cut back by 0 bases and J by 2 bases. The CDR3, as DNA: TGTGCCAGCAGCTTAGCCGGGACAGGGGGACCCACAGATACGCAGTATTTT. Translation: CASSLAGTGGPTDTQYF. The full variable domain, rest sourced from reference TRBV7-6 and TRBJ2-3, is GAGVSQSPRYKVTKRGQDVALRCDPISGHVSLYWYRQALGQGPEFLTYFNYEAQQDKSGLPNDRFSAERPEGSISTLTIQRTEQRDSAMYRCASSLAGTGGPTDTQYFGPGTRLTVL.

This clone was seen a few times. The chain joins TRBV6-2 or TRBV6-3 to TRBJ2-5; 13 nucleotides agree with TRBD2. The CDR3 runs 16 residues. CDR1 and CDR2 (germline): MNHEY, SVGEGT. The V segment lost 2 bases and the J segment 5 bases; nucleotides outside the gene matches: 5. Written as DNA, the CDR3 is TGTGCCAGCAGTTACGGACTAGCGGGAGCGCGGGAGACCCAGTACTTC. Protein: CASSYGLAGARETQYF.

This CDR3 reads CASSFQGYAGNTIYF. The CDR3, as DNA: TGTGCCAGCAGCTTTCAGGGGTACGCTGGAAACACCATATATTTT. The V gene is TRBV5-8, the J gene TRBJ1-3; TRBD1 is a possible D gene (6 bases). This CDR3 contains 15 residues. Trimming left V 2 bases short and J 2 bases short, with 11 bases between. Germline V lookup: CDR1 SGHTS, CDR2 YDEGEE.

This clone was seen a few times. The CDR3 nucleotides read TGTGCCAGCAGCTTGGCGGGGGCGCCCACAGATACGCAGTATTTT. It codes for CASSLAGAPTDTQYF. The V gene is TRBV7-6, the J gene TRBJ2-3, with D possibly being TRBD2 (7 bases). The germline V and J ends were trimmed by 3 bases and 2 bases, with 12 bases remaining between them. Germline CDR1 SGHVS, CDR2 FNYEAQ. CDR3 size: 15 residues.

The chain has TRBV5-4 and TRBJ2-3; 8 nucleotides match TRBD2. With V trimmed by 2 bases and J by 6 bases, 8 bases remained unmatched. CDR1 is SGHNT and CDR2 is YYREEE in the germline V gene (reference sequence). This CDR3 spans 15 amino acids. The CDR3 sequence: CASSFSAGDGDTQYF. The CDR3 region has the DNA TGTGCCAGCAGCTTTTCAGCGGGGGATGGGGATACGCAGTATTTT.

This chain links TRBV28 with TRBJ2-1; TRBD2 aligns across 13 bases. The CDR3 loop spans 15 amino acids. J gave up 10 bases and V 7 bases, and 10 bases lay outside the gene matches. CDR1 and CDR2 from the germline V gene are MDHEN and SYDVKM. The CDR3 DNA reads as TGTGCCAGCACCCCAACTAGCGGGAGGGCCTGGGAGCAGTTCTTC. Protein product: CASTPTSGRAWEQFF.

The rearrangement links TRBV2 to TRBJ2-1, with 8 bases that match TRBD1. The germline gives CDR1 SNHLY, CDR2 FYNNEI. J gave up 0 bases and V 7 bases, and 8 bases lay outside the gene matches. The CDR3 consists of 16 residues. CDR3 nucleotide sequence: TGTGCCAGCACCACAAGGACAGGGAGCTCCTACAATGAGCAGTTCTTC. Encoded protein: CASTTRTGSSYNEQFF.

CDR3 sequence: CASSLNRVGTGELFF. CDR3 sequence (DNA): TGTGCCAGCAGCCTTAACAGGGTCGGGACCGGGGAGCTGTTTTTT. The gene calls are TRBV14 and TRBJ2-2; TRBD1 might be the D (6 bases). The CDR3 is made up of 15 amino acids. CDR1 SGHDN and CDR2 FVKESK come from the germline V gene. Trimming removed 4 bases at V and 5 bases at J, with 14 bases between.